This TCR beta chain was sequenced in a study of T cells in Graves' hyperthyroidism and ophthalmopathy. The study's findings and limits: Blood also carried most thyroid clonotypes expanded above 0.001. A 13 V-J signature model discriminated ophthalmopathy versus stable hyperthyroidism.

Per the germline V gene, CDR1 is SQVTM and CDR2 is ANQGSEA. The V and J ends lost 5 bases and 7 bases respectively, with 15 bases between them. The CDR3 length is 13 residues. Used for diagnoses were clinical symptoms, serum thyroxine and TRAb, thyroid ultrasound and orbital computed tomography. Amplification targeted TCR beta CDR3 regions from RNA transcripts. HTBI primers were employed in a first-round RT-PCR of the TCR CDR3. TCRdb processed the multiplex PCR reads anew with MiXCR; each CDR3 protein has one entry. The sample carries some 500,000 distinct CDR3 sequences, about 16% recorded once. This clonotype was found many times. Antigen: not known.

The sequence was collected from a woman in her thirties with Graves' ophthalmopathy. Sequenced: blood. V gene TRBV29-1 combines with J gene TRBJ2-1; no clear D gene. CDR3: CSVSPPTWNEQFF. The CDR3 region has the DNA TGCAGCGTTTCCCCTCCGACCTGGAATGAGCAGTTCTTC.